These 9 T cell receptor beta chains came from one sample sequenced in a study of a mutant IDH1 vaccine in newly diagnosed glioma. Libraries were prepared by immunoSEQ multiplex PCR; TCRdb keeps only in-frame clonotypes and omits some of them. The table includes 35,000 to 40,000 clones, around 84% detected once. These receptors have no known antigen. Time point in this sample: week 11, during vaccination. Vaccination comprised doses that each held 300 ug of mutant IDH1 20-mer peptide, plus topical imiquimod. The sequencing used PBMCs, collected from a glioma patient whose treatment included an IDH1 peptide vaccine. These receptors came from a man aged 35 to 55 with glioma.

The chain employs TRBV7-2 and TRBJ2-7, with TRBD2 matching 9 bases. Per the germline V gene, CDR1 is SGHTA and CDR2 is FQGNSA. Trimming removed 3 bases from V and 4 bases from J; junction bases left unmatched: 4. There are 14 residues in the CDR3. The CDR3 nucleotides read TGTGCCAGCAGCTTTAGCGGGGGAACTTACGAGCAGTACTTC. Its protein product is CASSFSGGTYEQYF.

The V and J genes are TRBV4-3 and TRBJ1-3; D is uncertain. The CDR3 totals 13 residues. The germline V and J ends were trimmed by 1 base and 3 bases, with 4 bases remaining between them. Germline V gene sequence: CDR1 LGHNA, CDR2 YSLEER. CDR3 region: CASSQGLGNTIYF. CDR3 DNA sequence: TGCGCCAGCAGCCAAGGACTTGGAAACACCATATATTTT.

Details on this clone: The conserved closing phenylalanine or tryptophan is absent in this CDR3, likely reflecting a read error. The DNA is omitted, as the CDR3 cannot be located on it reliably, and the CDR3 follows TCRdb's listing. The CDR3 loop is CASRAPGLDL. The chain carries TRBV27 and TRBJ2-7. The CDR3 comprises 10 residues, both ends counted. The germline CDR1 and CDR2 sequences are MNHEY and SMNVEV (reference sequence).

Comments on this clone: One end of the junction fails to match germline, which may point to a read error. The chain recombines TRBV7-7 with TRBJ2-3; 8 positions agree with TRBD2. CDR3 size: 14 residues. Germline values: CDR1 SSHAT, CDR2 FNYEAQ (reference sequence). The CDR3 coding sequence is TGTGCTAGCAGCCTAAGCGGGAGTTGGGATACGCAGTATTTT. Translating it yields CASSLSGSWDTQYF.

In its sample, this clone was seen once. The chain has TRBV2 and TRBJ1-1, with a weak D call TRBD1 (5 bases). Germline-derived CDR1 and CDR2 are SNHLY and FYNNEI. Trimming removed 7 bases at V and 0 bases at J, with 12 bases between. The CDR3 spans 14 residues. As DNA, the CDR3 is TGTGCCAGCATCCTCAGGGCTTTGAACACTGAAGCTTTCTTT. Its protein is CASILRALNTEAFF. The complete variable domain, with remaining parts taken from reference TRBV2 and TRBJ1-1, reads EPEVTQTPSHQVTQMGQEVILRCVPISNHLYFYWYRQILGQKVEFLVSFYNNEISEKSEIFDDQFSVERPDGSNFTLKIRSTKLEDSAMYFCASILRALNTEAFFGQGTRLTVV.

The rearrangement joins TRBV7-8 to TRBJ2-7; possible D gene TRBD2, 6 bases. Trimming pared 5 bases from V and 5 bases from J, leaving 13 bases between. Germline CDR1 reads SGHVS; CDR2 reads FQNEAQ. This CDR3 has 13 amino acids. CDR3 in DNA: TGTGCCAGCAGCGGGGACTCCCACCACGAGCAGTACTTC. Translation gives CASSGDSHHEQYF.

CDR3 loop: CASSQRVSGSTDTQYF. The CDR3 DNA reads as TGTGCCAGCAGCCAACGGGTTAGCGGGAGTACAGATACGCAGTATTTT. The chain links TRBV14 to TRBJ2-3, with 9 bases lining up with TRBD2. V shed 2 bases, J shed 3 bases, and the junction held 6 bases outside the gene matches. The CDR3 consists of 16 residues. Germline V lookup: CDR1 SGHDN, CDR2 FVKESK.

Only a few counts were recorded for this clone. The chain joins TRBV4-2 to TRBJ2-7; the match to TRBD2 covers 7 bases. The trim removed 3 bases at V and 2 bases at J, leaving 10 bases unmatched. The germline CDR1 and CDR2 sequences are LGHNA and YNFKEQ. The CDR3 totals 16 residues. CDR3 region: CASSQEPSGFTYEQYF. Written as DNA, the CDR3 is TGTGCCAGCAGCCAGGAACCTAGCGGATTCACCTACGAGCAGTACTTC.

This clone has only a few counts. The rearrangement joins TRBV4-3 to TRBJ2-1; 7 bases match TRBD2. The V and J ends lost 4 bases and 3 bases, in that order; junction bases with no gene match: 9. Germline V lookup: CDR1 LGHNA, CDR2 YSLEER. The CDR3 sequence is 16 residues long. The DNA of the CDR3 is TGCGCCAGCAGCCGAGATGCGGGAGTTAACTACAATGAGCAGTTCTTC. Translated, it gives CASSRDAGVNYNEQFF.